This T cell receptor beta chain was sequenced during a study of blood T cell repertoires in COVID-19. Study-level background: The United States, Italy and Spain supplied acute and convalescent COVID-19 samples. From T cells, B-cell-depleted T cells, or PBMCs came the material, which was cDNA or gDNA.

V dropped 1 base and J dropped 6; count of bases not matched to a gene: 5. Germline CDR1 reads SGHRS; CDR2 reads YFSETQ. The CDR3 runs to 15 residues. This clone is a singleton in its sample. In the authors' workflow: Estimation of nucleated cell counts relied on the amplification of reference gene primers. Some clones are missing from TCRdb's copy, which holds only in-frame ones; the method was immunoSEQ multiplex PCR. D and trimming were read from the DNA, whereas the V and J calls and clone size are those reported in that table. The sample has 120,000 or so clones, approximately 88% seen once. This receptor was taken from a man aged 45-60 years with acute or convalescent COVID-19. J is TRBJ2-2 and V is TRBV5-1; 8 bases align to TRBD2. Sequencing used peripheral blood. CDR3 bases: TGCGCCAGCAGCTTGAGCGGGAGAGAGGCCGGGGAGCTGTTTTTT. This translates into CASSLSGREAGELFF.